This entry lists 9 T cell receptor beta chains sequenced from one sample in a study of T cell changes during pregnancy in multiple sclerosis. The assay was immunoSEQ multiplex PCR, and TCRdb's table has in-frame clones only and misses some. In the table there are about 100,000 clones, more than 85% of which are singletons. This specimen was peripheral blood, taken in the second trimester of pregnancy. The receptors were sampled from a female donor with multiple sclerosis, enrolled in a pregnancy study.

The rearrangement uses TRBV6-5 and TRBJ1-1; D not certain. CDR3 length equals 16 residues. V gave up 1 base and J gave up 5 bases, with 17 bases separating them. Germline-derived CDR1 and CDR2 are MNHEY and SVGAGI. The CDR3 spells CASSYLSVSGLTEAFF. CDR3 bases: TGTGCCAGCAGTTACTTATCGGTGTCCGGGTTGACTGAAGCTTTCTTT.

The rearrangement links TRBV28 to TRBJ2-7; TRBD2 agrees at 12 bases. After removal of 5 bases from V and 4 bases from J, the junction contained 3 bases not matched to a gene. This CDR3 region has 14 residues. Germline V gene data show CDR1 as MDHEN and CDR2 as SYDVKM. The CDR3 DNA reads TGTGCCAGCAGTCTAGCGGGAGGGTGGTACGAGCAGTACTTC. Translating gives CASSLAGGWYEQYF.

The chain employs TRBV5-1 and TRBJ2-6; 9 nucleotides match TRBD1. With 3 bases clipped from V and 2 bases from J, the junction kept 12 bases outside the gene matches. CDR3 length: 19 residues. Germline loops: CDR1 SGHRS, CDR2 YFSETQ. DNA of the CDR3: TGCGCCAGCAGCTCCTCGAAAACAACAGGGGGCGCTGGGGCCAACGTCCTGACTTTC. This sequence encodes CASSSSKTTGGAGANVLTF. Full variable domain (outside the CDR3, taken from reference TRBV5-1 and TRBJ2-6): KAGVTQTPRYLIKTRGQQVTLSCSPISGHRSVSWYQQTPGQGLQFLFEYFSETQRNKGNFPGRFSGRQFSNSRSEMNVSTLELGDSALYLCASSSSKTTGGAGANVLTFGAGSRLTVL.

This rearrangement joins TRBV9 to TRBJ2-1; 8 bases fit TRBD2. The germline V gene has CDR1 SGDLS and CDR2 YYNGEE. The CDR3 loop spans 18 amino acids. After removal of 0 bases from V and 2 bases from J, the junction contained 10 bases not matched to a gene. The CDR3 region has the DNA TGTGCCAGCAGCGTAGCTACGTCCGGGAGGGCCCCCTACAATGAGCAGTTCTTC. Its translation is CASSVATSGRAPYNEQFF.

J is TRBJ1-1 and V is TRBV6-1; tentatively, D is TRBD1 (6 bases). This CDR3 is built from 15 residues. The ends were cut back, 5 bases at V and 4 bases at J, with 17 bases in the middle. The germline V gene has CDR1 MNHNS and CDR2 SASEGT. The CDR3 protein is CASSPVDSPSTEAFF. The CDR3 coding sequence is TGTGCCAGCAGTCCCGTGGACAGCCCAAGCACTGAAGCTTTCTTT.

This clone was counted a single time. J is TRBJ2-1 and V is TRBV28; 9 nucleotides agree with TRBD1. Germline values: CDR1 MDHEN, CDR2 SYDVKM. V shed 6 bases and J 4 bases; nucleotides not matched to a gene: 10. The CDR3 covers 16 residues. The DNA for the CDR3 is TGTGCCAGCAGCCCAGCCGGGACAGGGTTTTACAATGAGCAGTTCTTC. This gives the protein CASSPAGTGFYNEQFF.

The gene calls are TRBV27 and TRBJ1-5, with a weak D call TRBD1 (5 bases). V lost 0 bases and J lost 2, with 5 bases in between. The CDR3 is made up of 14 amino acids. Germline lookup yields CDR1 MNHEY and CDR2 SMNVEV (reference sequence). The CDR3 protein is CASSLSTGNQPQHF. The CDR3 bases are TGTGCCAGCAGTTTATCGACAGGCAATCAGCCCCAGCATTTT.

The V call is TRBV9, the J call TRBJ2-3; 9 nucleotides align to TRBD1. The CDR3 runs to 15 residues. Germline V gene sequence: CDR1 SGDLS, CDR2 YYNGEE. The V and J ends lost 3 bases and 3 bases, in that order; junction bases with no gene match: 5. The CDR3 here is CASSAWDRDTDTQYF. CDR3 bases: TGTGCCAGCAGCGCCTGGGACAGGGATACAGATACGCAGTATTTT.

The chain uses TRBV5-6 and TRBJ1-1, with 10 bases lining up with TRBD1. Germline loops: CDR1 SGHDT, CDR2 YYEEEE. Trimming took 0 bases from V and 9 from J; bases not matched to a gene: 2. The CDR3 covers 13 residues. CDR3 sequence reads: CASSLGQGAKAFF. CDR3 in DNA: TGTGCCAGCAGCTTGGGACAGGGGGCTAAAGCTTTCTTT.